The 15 T cell receptor beta chains reported below all come from one sample, sequenced in a study of blood T cell repertoires in COVID-19. Only in-frame clones appear in the TCRdb table, and some are missing; sequencing was by immunoSEQ multiplex PCR. The data contain fewer than 250,000 clones, roughly nine tenths of them singletons. Sequencing was performed on peripheral blood. These receptors were collected from a man aged 25-45 years with acute or convalescent COVID-19.

This clone appeared once. The V and J genes are TRBV29-1 and TRBJ2-5; TRBD2 aligns across 10 bases. Per germline, CDR1 SQVTM and CDR2 ANQGSEA. V shed 7 bases and J 5 bases; nucleotides not matched to a gene: 7. CDR3 length: 13 residues. In DNA, the CDR3 is TGCAGCGCCCCTAGCGGGAGTGTTGAGACCCAGTACTTC. It encodes CSAPSGSVETQYF.

V usage is TRBV19 and J usage is TRBJ1-5; tentatively, D is TRBD1 (5 bases). V was clipped by 6 bases and J by 0 bases, with 18 bases between them. Germline V gene data show CDR1 as LNHDA and CDR2 as SQIVND (reference sequence). CDR3 length: 17 residues. The CDR3 bases are TGTGCCAGTAGCCCCCCCCGGACATACGTTAGCAATCAGCCCCAGCATTTT. Protein sequence: CASSPPRTYVSNQPQHF.

The chain combines TRBV27 with TRBJ2-2; possibly TRBD1 for D (6 bases). The CDR3 has 17 amino acids. With 0 bases removed from V and 5 bases from J, the gap between germline ends came to 16 bases. The V gene's germline CDR1 is MNHEY and CDR2 SMNVEV (reference sequence). CDR3 protein: CASSLSRWTASTGELFF. CDR3 nucleotides: TGTGCCAGCAGTTTATCGAGATGGACAGCCTCGACCGGGGAGCTGTTTTTT.

The V call is TRBV5-1, the J call TRBJ2-1; D is possibly TRBD2 (6 bases). CDR1 is SGHRS, CDR2 YFSETQ, per germline. V was clipped by 4 bases and J by 8 bases, with 19 bases between them. The CDR3 loop spans 15 amino acids. This CDR3 is CASSPVGLATDEQFF. CDR3 bases: TGCGCCAGCAGCCCGGTAGGGCTAGCGACCGATGAGCAGTTCTTC. Full variable domain (rest looked up from reference TRBV5-1 and TRBJ2-1): KAGVTQTPRYLIKTRGQQVTLSCSPISGHRSVSWYQQTPGQGLQFLFEYFSETQRNKGNFPGRFSGRQFSNSRSEMNVSTLELGDSALYLCASSPVGLATDEQFFGPGTRLTVL.

The chain uses TRBV12-3 or TRBV12-4 and TRBJ1-2; possibly TRBD1 for D (5 bases). CDR3 length: 13 residues. Trimming shortened V by 0 bases and J by 4 bases, and 6 bases separated the two germline ends. The DNA of the CDR3 is TGTGCCAGCAGTTTAGCAGGGGTCTATGGCTACACCTTC. Its protein is CASSLAGVYGYTF.

The rearrangement joins TRBV11-2 to TRBJ1-5; no clear D. V gave up 0 bases and J gave up 3 bases, with 9 bases separating them. Germline-derived CDR1 and CDR2 are SGHAT and FQNNGV. CDR3 size: 15 residues. The CDR3 loop is CASSLDGQFNQPQHF. CDR3 bases: TGTGCCAGCAGCTTAGATGGGCAGTTCAATCAGCCCCAGCATTTT.

The V gene is TRBV2, the J gene TRBJ2-7, with TRBD1 as a possible D gene (5 bases). Germline loops: CDR1 SNHLY, CDR2 FYNNEI. The CDR3 is 15 residues long. V dropped 2 bases and J dropped 2 bases, with 13 bases sitting between them. CDR3 DNA sequence: TGTGCCAGCAGTGAATCCGCAGGGATGGCCTACGAGCAGTACTTC. This codes for CASSESAGMAYEQYF.

This chain links TRBV4-1 with TRBJ2-7; 8 positions agree with TRBD2. J was trimmed by 4 bases and V by 1 base; bases with no gene match: 9. CDR1 and CDR2 from the germline V gene are MGHRA and YSYEKL. The CDR3 length is 16 residues. The CDR3 protein is CASSQVGTRGSYEQYF. In nucleotides, the CDR3 is TGCGCCAGCAGCCAAGTGGGGACTAGAGGCTCGTACGAGCAGTACTTC.

The chain combines TRBV11-2 with TRBJ1-1, with D possibly being TRBD1 (6 bases). The CDR3 has 14 residues. The germline V gene encodes CDR1 SGHAT and CDR2 FQNNGV. The V and J ends lost 3 bases and 0 bases respectively, with 8 bases between them. CDR3 loop: CASSFQGMNTEAFF. The CDR3 DNA reads as TGTGCCAGCAGCTTTCAGGGGATGAACACTGAAGCTTTCTTT.

This clone was counted a single time. The V call is TRBV28, the J call TRBJ1-6, with D tentatively TRBD1 (5 bases). CDR1 is MDHEN and CDR2 is SYDVKM in the germline V gene. V was clipped by 5 bases and J by 6 bases, with 17 bases between them. The CDR3 totals 16 residues. CDR3 nucleotide sequence: TGTGCCAGCAGTCTAGGGGAGGGGACGGGTAATTCACCCCTCCACTTT. Its protein is CASSLGEGTGNSPLHF.

The genes are TRBV27 and TRBJ1-5, with a tentative D call TRBD1 (6 bases). V was pared by 7 bases and J by 2 bases, with 6 bases between. Germline lookup yields CDR1 MNHEY and CDR2 SMNVEV (reference sequence). This CDR3 region has 12 residues. The CDR3 DNA sequence: TGTGCCAGCAAGGGGGGCAATCAGCCCCAGCATTTT. The encoded protein is CASKGGNQPQHF.

The J gene is TRBJ1-2, the V gene TRBV29-1, with D perhaps TRBD1 (6 bases). The CDR3 is 13 residues long. V lost 3 bases, J lost 4 bases, and 12 bases lay in between. The germline V gene has CDR1 SQVTM and CDR2 ANQGSEA. The CDR3 coding sequence is TGCAGCGTTGAGGACAGCAGCACCTATGGCTACACCTTC. This translates into CSVEDSSTYGYTF.

The V call is TRBV2, the J call TRBJ2-7, with 7 bases that match TRBD1. After removal of 6 bases from V and 0 bases from J, the junction contained 5 bases not matched to a gene. Germline CDR1 reads SNHLY; CDR2 reads FYNNEI. The CDR3 loop spans 14 amino acids. The chain's CDR3 is CASRARDSSYEQYF. The CDR3, as DNA: TGTGCCAGCAGAGCACGGGACAGCTCCTACGAGCAGTACTTC.

The V call is TRBV5-4, the J call TRBJ1-1; perhaps TRBD1 as D (5 bases). V dropped 3 bases and J dropped 3 bases, with 15 bases sitting between them. The CDR3 has 15 amino acids. CDR1 and CDR2 (germline): SGHNT, YYREEE (reference sequence). CDR3 sequence reads: CASSWARGTDTEAFF. As DNA, the CDR3 is TGTGCCAGCAGCTGGGCGCGGGGCACCGACACTGAAGCTTTCTTT.

The J gene is TRBJ2-1, the V gene TRBV6-5; 13 positions agree with TRBD2. Germline loops: CDR1 MNHEY, CDR2 SVGAGI. V was clipped by 6 bases and J by 4 bases; unmatched bases: 3. The CDR3 runs to 15 residues. CDR3 DNA: TGTGCCAGCAGACTAGCGGGAGGGGGGTACAATGAGCAGTTCTTC. Translated, it gives CASRLAGGGYNEQFF.